A single sample gave rise to the 21 T cell receptor beta chains below, sequenced in a study of T cells in Graves' hyperthyroidism and ophthalmopathy. Researchers took RNA transcripts and amplified the TCR beta CDR3 regions from them. HTBI primers drove first-round RT-PCR of the TCR CDR3. TCRdb reanalysed the multiplex PCR reads using MiXCR and keeps one entry per CDR3 protein. This table holds nearly 600,000 distinct CDR3 sequences, approximately 15% found once. The sequenced sample was blood. Receptors originate from a woman aged 18-29 years with Graves' ophthalmopathy.

This clonotype was seen repeatedly, ten times or more. The CDR3 here is CASSLYADTQYF. CDR3 DNA sequence: TGTGCCAGCAGTTTGTATGCGGATACGCAGTATTTT. The J gene is TRBJ2-3, the V gene TRBV28; D not certain. CDR1 and CDR2 (germline): MDHEN, SYDVKM. The germline V and J ends were trimmed by 3 bases and 6 bases, with 7 bases remaining between them. The CDR3 contains 12 residues.

This clonotype was counted a few times. The chain uses TRBV6-1 and TRBJ2-1; the D is unclear. Germline loops: CDR1 MNHNS, CDR2 SASEGT. This CDR3 region has 17 residues. The ends were cut back, 5 bases at V and 2 bases at J, with 19 bases in the middle. CDR3 nucleotide sequence: TGTGCCAGCAGTCATCCAGTATACCGGATAGCCTACAATGAGCAGTTCTTC. Translated: CASSHPVYRIAYNEQFF.

This clonotype was found many times. The rearrangement links TRBV20-1 to TRBJ2-1; D is tentatively TRBD1 or TRBD2 (5 bases each). Trimming shortened V by 0 bases and J by 3 bases, and 21 bases separated the two germline ends. In germline, CDR1 is DFQATT, CDR2 SNEGSKA (reference sequence). The CDR3 extends over 18 amino acids. CDR3 nucleotides: TGCAGTGCTAGAGAAATAAGGGGACGGGACCATCACTACAATGAGCAGTTCTTC. Protein: CSAREIRGRDHHYNEQFF.

This clonotype was detected ten times or more. The chain has TRBV6-5 and TRBJ1-6; no clear D. Trimming pared 7 bases from V and 0 bases from J, leaving 10 bases between. The CDR3 has 15 residues. Germline V gives CDR1 MNHEY, CDR2 SVGAGI. The CDR3 loop reads CASTTPSSYNSPLHF. The CDR3 nucleotides read TGTGCCAGCACCACACCGAGCTCCTATAATTCACCCCTCCACTTT.

Ten or more counts support this clonotype. The chain employs TRBV6-1 and TRBJ2-2; D possibly uses TRBD1 or TRBD2 (5 bases each). The germline gives CDR1 MNHNS, CDR2 SASEGT. There are 19 residues in the CDR3. Trimming took 5 bases from V and 0 from J, leaving 22 bases between them. The CDR3 nucleotides are TGTGCCAGCAGTTACCGGGACGGTAACCCGTACCCGAACACCGGGGAGCTGTTTTTT. This encodes CASSYRDGNPYPNTGELFF.

This clonotype was detected ten times or more. At one end the junction does not follow the germline gene, possibly because of a read error. This chain uses TRBV3-1 with TRBJ2-5; 8 nucleotides line up with TRBD1. The germline CDR1 and CDR2 sequences are LGHDT and YNNKEL (reference sequence). The CDR3 sequence is 15 residues long. The CDR3 here is CASSQDNLGRGPPHF. For the CDR3, the DNA is TGTGCCAGCAGCCAAGATAACCTTGGCAGGGGGCCTCCGCACTTC.

The sample holds a few counts of this clonotype. The chain joins TRBV19 to TRBJ2-1, with D unclear. The CDR3 has 13 amino acids. The germline V gene encodes CDR1 LNHDA and CDR2 SQIVND (reference sequence). Trimming removed 7 bases from V and 0 bases from J, with 7 bases in between. The CDR3 region has the DNA TGTGCCAGTAACGGACGCTCCTACAATGAGCAGTTCTTC. Translating gives CASNGRSYNEQFF.

This clonotype was detected many times. CDR3 in DNA: TGTGCCAGCAGGCTCGGACAGGGTTTGAACACCGGGGAGCTGTTTTTT. Translated, it gives CASRLGQGLNTGELFF. The gene calls are TRBV28 and TRBJ2-2, with 8 bases aligning to TRBD1. CDR1 is MDHEN and CDR2 is SYDVKM in the germline V gene. The CDR3 is 16 amino acids. Trimming cost V 6 bases and J 1 base; bases outside gene matches: 7.

There are many counts of this clonotype. V gene TRBV6-1 combines with J gene TRBJ2-1, with 7 bases lining up with TRBD1. V lost 5 bases to trimming and J lost 3 bases; unmatched junction nucleotides: 7. The germline gives CDR1 MNHNS, CDR2 SASEGT. This CDR3 contains 15 residues. This chain's CDR3 is CASSYPGTDYNEQFF. The CDR3 nucleotides read TGTGCCAGCAGTTACCCCGGGACAGACTACAATGAGCAGTTCTTC.

This clonotype was recorded at least ten times. The chain is built from TRBV3-1 and TRBJ2-1; D is possibly TRBD1 (5 bases). The CDR3 runs 15 residues. Germline V gives CDR1 LGHDT, CDR2 YNNKEL (reference sequence). V gave up 0 bases and J gave up 0 bases, with 6 bases separating them. CDR3: CASSQDGASYNEQFF. The CDR3 nucleotides are TGTGCCAGCAGCCAAGATGGGGCCTCCTACAATGAGCAGTTCTTC.

The genes are TRBV28 and TRBJ1-5; 9 nucleotides align to TRBD1. The CDR3 is 16 residues long. J gave up 7 bases and V 5 bases, and 12 bases lay outside the gene matches. Germline-derived CDR1 and CDR2 are MDHEN and SYDVKM. This chain's CDR3 is CASSPPAGTGYQPQHF. CDR3 nucleotides: TGTGCCAGCAGTCCACCGGCCGGGACAGGGTACCAGCCCCAGCATTTT.

The sample holds a few counts of this clonotype. The J gene is TRBJ1-3, the V gene TRBV2; D remains ambiguous. The CDR3 extends over 15 amino acids. V gave up 5 bases and J gave up 4 bases, with 15 bases separating them. In germline, CDR1 is SNHLY, CDR2 FYNNEI. CDR3 amino acids: CASSPPYSSGNTIYF. The DNA of the CDR3 is TGTGCCAGCAGTCCCCCCTACAGTTCAGGAAACACCATATATTTT.

This clonotype came up once. Being one base from a much bigger clone, this may be a read error. The limits of the CDR3 on the DNA are not certain, so only TCRdb's listed CDR3 is given. The chain carries TRBV14 and TRBJ2-7; the table's D call, TRBD2, was not checked against the DNA. CDR1 is SGHDN and CDR2 is FVKESK in the germline V gene. Counting both end residues, the CDR3 totals 15 amino acids. This chain's CDR3 is CASSQVASGIYEQCF.

This clonotype was counted at least ten times. Written as DNA, the CDR3 is TGTGCCCGTGGCGGGACAGGGGGGGAAGAGACCCAGTACTTC. This translates into CARGGTGGEETQYF. This rearrangement joins TRBV6-1 to TRBJ2-5; 11 bases match TRBD1. This CDR3 spans 14 amino acids. V was pared by 11 bases and J by 3 bases, with 8 bases of the junction left unmatched. Germline CDR1 is MNHNS and CDR2 is SASEGT.

This clonotype was recorded many times. This chain links TRBV20-1 with TRBJ2-7, with TRBD2 identical over 9 bases. This CDR3 is built from 15 residues. After removal of 0 bases from V and 3 bases from J, the junction contained 6 bases not matched to a gene. Germline V CDR1 and CDR2: DFQATT, SNEGSKA (reference sequence). CDR3 DNA sequence: TGCAGTGCTAGAGATCGCCTAGCGGGGTACTACGAGCAGTACTTC. Translation gives CSARDRLAGYYEQYF.

In this sample, this clonotype turned up many times. This rearrangement joins TRBV28 to TRBJ2-7, with 11 bases matching TRBD1. V lost 3 bases and J lost 0; bases outside the gene matches: 1. The V gene's germline CDR1 is MDHEN and CDR2 SYDVKM. The CDR3 contains 15 residues. Here the CDR3 reads CASSFGQGASYEQYF. The DNA of the CDR3 is TGTGCCAGCAGTTTTGGACAGGGGGCCTCCTACGAGCAGTACTTC.

The sample holds many counts of this clonotype. The rearrangement links TRBV20-1 to TRBJ1-1; D is uncertain. Germline CDR1 reads DFQATT; CDR2 reads SNEGSKA (reference sequence). V gave up 4 bases and J gave up 0 bases, with 15 bases separating them. CDR3 length: 15 amino acids. The DNA of the CDR3 is TGCAGTGCTACCTGGGCCCCCGGGGTGAACACTGAAGCTTTCTTT. This gives the protein CSATWAPGVNTEAFF.

This clonotype was counted at least ten times. The chain couples TRBV7-9 to TRBJ1-1, with a tentative D call TRBD1 (6 bases). This CDR3 spans 16 amino acids. Germline V gene sequence: CDR1 SEHNR, CDR2 FQNEAQ (reference sequence). V was shortened by 3 bases and J by 1 base, with 15 bases between the two germline ends. The CDR3 nucleotides read TGTGCCAGCAGCTTGGAATGGACAGTTAGGAACACTGAAGCTTTCTTT. It yields the protein CASSLEWTVRNTEAFF.

This clonotype was seen a handful of times. The chain uses TRBV30 and TRBJ2-7; TRBD2 agrees at 8 bases. Trimming took 4 bases from V and 2 from J; bases not matched to a gene: 10. The CDR3 contains 15 residues. The germline V gene encodes CDR1 GTSNPN and CDR2 SVGIG (reference sequence). The CDR3 protein is CAWNPGRGGTYEQYF. In DNA form, the CDR3 reads TGTGCCTGGAATCCAGGCCGGGGGGGTACCTACGAGCAGTACTTC.

This clonotype occurred many times. The CDR3 DNA reads TGCAGCGTTGAGGGGGACAGGTCCTACAATGAGCAGTTCTTC. Protein: CSVEGDRSYNEQFF. This chain connects TRBV29-1 to TRBJ2-1; 8 positions match TRBD1. Germline CDR1 reads SQVTM; CDR2 reads ANQGSEA. V shed 3 bases, J shed 1 base, and the junction held 2 bases outside the gene matches. This CDR3 has 14 residues.

This clonotype was detected only a few times. The V call is TRBV18, the J call TRBJ1-3; possibly TRBD1 for D (5 bases). CDR1 KGHSH and CDR2 LQKENI come from the germline V gene. The CDR3 sequence is 13 residues long. The germline V and J ends were trimmed by 4 bases and 4 bases, with 8 bases remaining between them. DNA of the CDR3: TGTGCCAGCTCACAGGGGTACGGAAACACCATATATTTT. Its protein product is CASSQGYGNTIYF.